Following are 32 T cell receptor beta chains from one sample sequenced in a study of graft-versus-host responses after intestinal transplantation. Clones were sequenced by immunoSEQ multiplex PCR, and TCRdb holds only the in-frame ones, with some missing. The sample includes under 100,000 clones, approximately 78% of them seen just once. Their specific antigens are unknown. Here the sequenced sample was unstimulated CD4+ T cells sorted from spleen or lymph node cells, taken before intestinal transplant. Receptors were obtained from a human donor who received an intestinal transplant.

This chain links TRBV15 with TRBJ2-7; 9 nucleotides align to TRBD2. Germline loops: CDR1 LNHNV, CDR2 YYDKDF (reference sequence). The V and J ends lost 1 base and 2 bases, in that order; junction bases with no gene match: 6. This CDR3 is 16 amino acids long. The CDR3 nucleotides are TGTGCCACCAGCAGAGGGCTAGCGGGGTTTGCCTACGAGCAGTACTTC. Protein: CATSRGLAGFAYEQYF.

This clone occurred once. The chain is built from TRBV6-6 and TRBJ1-1; no firm D call. The CDR3 runs to 12 residues. With 2 bases removed from V and 5 bases from J, the gap between germline ends came to 6 bases. Germline CDR1 and CDR2: MNHNY and SVGAGI (reference sequence). DNA of the CDR3: TGTGCCAGCAGTTACGGAGGTACTGAAGCTTTCTTT. Protein: CASSYGGTEAFF.

The chain couples TRBV19 to TRBJ2-6; TRBD1 matches at 8 bases. This CDR3 spans 19 amino acids. Germline CDR1 LNHDA, CDR2 SQIVND (reference sequence). V was clipped by 3 bases and J by 0 bases; unmatched bases: 10. The CDR3: CASSISPGQVHSGANVLTF. CDR3 DNA: TGTGCCAGTAGTATCTCACCGGGACAGGTACACTCTGGGGCCAACGTCCTGACTTTC.

The sample holds a few counts of this clone. The rearrangement uses TRBV6-4 and TRBJ2-1; 8 positions agree with TRBD2. The V and J ends lost 5 bases and 5 bases, in that order; junction bases with no gene match: 5. Germline loops: CDR1 MRHNA, CDR2 SNTAGT. The CDR3 loop spans 14 amino acids. CDR3 in amino acids: CASSPGGANNEQFF. The CDR3 region has the DNA TGTGCCAGCAGTCCGGGGGGGGCCAACAATGAGCAGTTCTTC.

The CDR3 here is CASSTRGQGNQPQHF. CDR3 sequence (DNA): TGTGCCAGCAGCACCAGGGGGCAGGGCAATCAGCCCCAGCATTTT. The V gene is TRBV6-6, the J gene TRBJ1-5; 8 bases agree with TRBD1. Germline V gene lookup returns CDR1 MNHNY and CDR2 SVGAGI (reference sequence). This CDR3 region has 15 residues. J gave up 2 bases and V 6 bases, and 6 bases lay outside the gene matches.

The rearrangement uses TRBV28 and TRBJ1-2; D might be TRBD1 (5 bases). This CDR3 is 12 amino acids long. CDR1 and CDR2 (germline): MDHEN, SYDVKM. The germline V and J ends were trimmed by 7 bases and 5 bases, with 11 bases remaining between them. Here the CDR3 DNA reads TGTGCCAGCATCGACAGAGCTTATGGCTACACCTTC. Translating gives CASIDRAYGYTF.

V and J are TRBV19 and TRBJ1-4; D may be TRBD1 (5 bases). The CDR3 runs 15 residues. V shed 8 bases and J shed 1 base, with 14 bases lying between them. Germline-derived CDR1 and CDR2 are LNHDA and SQIVND (reference sequence). The CDR3 bases are TGTGCCAGTTCCCCCGGCGGGGGAACTAATGAAAAACTGTTTTTT. Translation: CASSPGGGTNEKLFF.

The genes are TRBV28 and TRBJ1-2; a possible D gene is TRBD1 (6 bases). The CDR3 spans 13 residues. Germline V gives CDR1 MDHEN, CDR2 SYDVKM. The V end was cut by 6 bases, the J end by 4 bases, with 12 bases between. This chain's CDR3 is CASSRQVSYGYTF. CDR3 in DNA: TGTGCCAGCAGCCGACAGGTTTCCTATGGCTACACCTTC.

The J gene is TRBJ1-2, the V gene TRBV20-1, with a possible D match to TRBD1 (6 bases). This CDR3 is 11 amino acids long. Trimming left V 6 bases short and J 3 bases short, with 8 bases between. Germline CDR1 is DFQATT and CDR2 is SNEGSKA (reference sequence). CDR3 sequence (DNA): TGCAGTGCCTGGACAGACTATGGCTACACCTTC. Translated: CSAWTDYGYTF.

The chain carries TRBV5-1 and TRBJ1-1; D perhaps matches TRBD1 (6 bases). Germline CDR1 SGHRS, CDR2 YFSETQ. This CDR3 has 14 amino acids. Trimming left V 5 bases short and J 5 bases short, with 16 bases between. CDR3 loop: CASREGGQVTEAFF. Here the CDR3 DNA reads TGCGCCAGCAGGGAGGGGGGGCAGGTGACTGAAGCTTTCTTT.

J is TRBJ2-2 and V is TRBV5-4; 8 positions match TRBD1. CDR1 SGHNT and CDR2 YYREEE come from the germline V gene (reference sequence). Unmatched junction bases numbered 8, after V lost 3 bases and J lost 4 bases. There are 16 residues in the CDR3. CDR3 in DNA: TGTGCCAGCAGCTCACCCGGGACAGGAATCACCGGGGAGCTGTTTTTT. As protein: CASSSPGTGITGELFF. Looking up the rest from reference TRBV5-4 and TRBJ2-2 gives the full variable domain: ETGVTQSPTHLIKTRGQQVTLRCSSQSGHNTVSWYQQALGQGPQFIFQYYREEENGRGNFPPRFSGLQFPNYSSELNVNALELDDSALYLCASSSPGTGITGELFFGEGSRLTVL.

The chain combines TRBV4-2 with TRBJ2-5; 7 nucleotides line up with TRBD2. From germline, CDR1 is LGHNA and CDR2 YNFKEQ. The CDR3 covers 14 residues. V shed 1 base and J 5 bases; nucleotides not matched to a gene: 4. CDR3 nucleotide sequence: TGTGCCAGCAGCCAAGGGGGGGGGAGCGAGACCCAGTACTTC. It codes for CASSQGGGSETQYF.

The V gene is TRBV28, the J gene TRBJ2-7, with TRBD2 matching over 7 bases. This CDR3 contains 11 residues. The trim removed 8 bases at V and 9 bases at J, leaving 7 bases unmatched. In germline, CDR1 is MDHEN, CDR2 SYDVKM. For the CDR3, the DNA is TGTGCCAGCTCTCTCGCGGGAGTGCAGTACTTC. This encodes CASSLAGVQYF.

The gene calls are TRBV7-2 and TRBJ2-2, with 8 bases aligning to TRBD2. CDR1 and CDR2 (germline): SGHTA, FQGNSA. The CDR3 runs to 19 residues. V trimming: 1 base; J trimming: 4 bases; junction bases outside the gene matches: 14. CDR3 sequence: CASSLVAGGTRGVTGELFF. DNA of the CDR3: TGTGCCAGCAGCTTAGTGGCCGGCGGGACGCGGGGGGTCACCGGGGAGCTGTTTTTT.

The chain is built from TRBV2 and TRBJ2-7; TRBD1 might be the D (6 bases). V was pared by 8 bases and J by 3 bases, with 8 bases between. The CDR3 length is 11 residues. The germline V gene encodes CDR1 SNHLY and CDR2 FYNNEI. The CDR3 protein is CASLDSYEQYF. DNA of the CDR3: TGTGCCAGCTTGGACAGCTACGAGCAGTACTTC.

There are a few counts of this clone. The chain combines TRBV23-1 with TRBJ1-3; tentatively, D is TRBD1 (5 bases). TRBV23-1 is reported as an ORF; its role is uncertain. V was clipped by 0 bases and J by 1 base, with 16 bases between them. CDR3 length: 18 amino acids. The CDR3 is CASSQSDRQIPSGNTIYF. For the CDR3, the DNA is TGCGCCAGCAGTCAATCGGACCGACAGATCCCGTCTGGAAACACCATATATTTT.

The V and J genes are TRBV19 and TRBJ2-2; perhaps TRBD2 as D (6 bases). From germline, CDR1 is LNHDA and CDR2 SQIVND (reference sequence). CDR3 length: 15 amino acids. V was cut by 6 bases and J by 3 bases, with 14 bases left in between. CDR3 loop: CASRPRGLDTGELFF. DNA for the CDR3: TGTGCCAGTAGACCGCGGGGCCTCGACACCGGGGAGCTGTTTTTT.

V and J are TRBV4-2 and TRBJ1-2; D unresolved. The V end was cut by 0 bases, the J end by 4 bases, with 27 bases between. Germline V gene data show CDR1 as LGHNA and CDR2 as YNFKEQ. CDR3 size: 20 residues. The CDR3 spells CASSQDLPVAGYLTLYGYTF. The CDR3 region has the DNA TGTGCCAGCAGCCAAGATCTGCCTGTGGCAGGTTACCTTACGCTCTATGGCTACACCTTC.

The chain couples TRBV27 to TRBJ2-1; TRBD2 matches at 10 bases. The CDR3 is made up of 16 amino acids. V lost 6 bases to trimming and J lost 1 base; unmatched junction nucleotides: 6. Germline V gene lookup returns CDR1 MNHEY and CDR2 SMNVEV (reference sequence). The CDR3 reads CASSSTSGRSYNEQFF. The CDR3 nucleotides are TGTGCCAGCAGCTCGACTAGCGGGCGTTCCTACAATGAGCAGTTCTTC.

V is TRBV7-9 and J is TRBJ2-2; 8 nucleotides line up with TRBD1. Germline-derived CDR1 and CDR2 are SEHNR and FQNEAQ (reference sequence). CDR3 length: 13 amino acids. The junction had 3 bases not matched to a gene; V was cut back by 6 bases and J by 6 bases. DNA of the CDR3: TGTGCCAGCAGGAGGACAGGGTCCGGGGAGCTGTTTTTT. Encoded protein: CASRRTGSGELFF.

This chain connects TRBV5-1 to TRBJ2-5; 8 nucleotides agree with TRBD1. Germline-derived CDR1 and CDR2 are SGHRS and YFSETQ. The CDR3 has 15 residues. V shed 4 bases, J shed 3 bases, and the junction held 8 bases outside the gene matches. The CDR3 DNA reads TGCGCCAGCAGCCTTCTTCAGGGGGCAGAAGAGACCCAGTACTTC. As protein: CASSLLQGAEETQYF.

J is TRBJ2-7 and V is TRBV6-6; the D is unclear. CDR3 length: 12 residues. Germline CDR1 MNHNY, CDR2 SVGAGI (reference sequence). Trimming removed 10 bases from V and 6 bases from J, with 16 bases in between. CDR3 sequence reads: CATAEWRREQYF. CDR3 DNA: TGTGCCACCGCGGAATGGCGTCGCGAGCAGTACTTC.

The rearrangement links TRBV9 to TRBJ2-1, with D possibly being TRBD1 (6 bases). Germline CDR1 reads SGDLS; CDR2 reads YYNGEE. V lost 2 bases to trimming and J lost 6 bases, with 12 bases between them. The CDR3 runs 14 residues. The CDR3 nucleotides read TGTGCCAGCAGCGTGGGGGCAGGGGTCAATGAGCAGTTCTTC. Its translation is CASSVGAGVNEQFF. Drawing the rest from reference TRBV9 and TRBJ2-1, the complete variable domain is DSGVTQTPKHLITATGQRVTLRCSPRSGDLSVYWYQQSLDQGLQFLIQYYNGEERAKGNILERFSAQQFPDLHSELNLSSLELGDSALYFCASSVGAGVNEQFFGPGTRLTVL.

The J gene is TRBJ2-7, the V gene TRBV2; TRBD2 matches at 9 bases. The CDR3 spans 14 residues. Germline V lookup: CDR1 SNHLY, CDR2 FYNNEI. V lost 6 bases, J lost 5 bases, and 8 bases stayed unmatched. The CDR3 DNA follows: TGTGCCAGCAGGTCGGGACTAGCAGGCGACGAGCAGTACTTC. This codes for CASRSGLAGDEQYF.

The genes are TRBV30 and TRBJ1-1; a weak D match, TRBD1 (5 bases). CDR1 is GTSNPN and CDR2 is SVGIG in the germline V gene (reference sequence). The V and J ends lost 5 bases and 2 bases respectively, with 9 bases between them. This CDR3 is built from 12 residues. The CDR3 coding sequence is TGTGCCTGGGGCAGGGTTAACACTGAAGCTTTCTTT. It specifies CAWGRVNTEAFF.

The chain is built from TRBV7-3 and TRBJ2-4, with TRBD1 matching over 7 bases. This CDR3 region has 15 residues. V shed 5 bases, J shed 1 base, and the junction held 5 bases outside the gene matches. Germline V gene data show CDR1 as SGHTA and CDR2 as FQGTGA. DNA for the CDR3: TGTGCCAGCAGCACACCGACAGGGGCCAAAAACATTCAGTACTTC. Its protein is CASSTPTGAKNIQYF.

This clone was recorded once. This rearrangement joins TRBV9 to TRBJ1-3, with D possibly matching TRBD1 (6 bases). V lost 1 base and J 5 bases, leaving 16 bases between the germline ends. The CDR3 has 16 residues. CDR1 is SGDLS, CDR2 YYNGEE, per germline. The CDR3 sequence: CASSVRARGIRNTIYF. The CDR3 DNA follows: TGTGCCAGCAGCGTAAGGGCCAGGGGAATACGAAACACCATATATTTT.

The rearrangement links TRBV6-1 to TRBJ1-1; D is unclear. CDR1 and CDR2 from the germline V gene are MNHNS and SASEGT. V lost 6 bases, J lost 6 bases, and 14 bases lay in between. The length of the CDR3 is 13 residues. CDR3 nucleotide sequence: TGTGCCAGCAGGCTCCCGGGTGGATCTGAAGCTTTCTTT. Protein product: CASRLPGGSEAFF.

This clone was seen a handful of times. This chain connects TRBV19 to TRBJ1-2; 7 bases align to TRBD1. The CDR3 is made up of 15 amino acids. V shed 6 bases and J 7 bases; nucleotides not matched to a gene: 14. Germline loops: CDR1 LNHDA, CDR2 SQIVND (reference sequence). The CDR3 region is CASSSLGTALSGYTF. The CDR3 coding sequence is TGTGCCAGTAGCTCGTTAGGGACAGCCCTCTCTGGCTACACCTTC.

This chain joins TRBV28 and TRBJ2-2, with TRBD2 matching 13 bases. V gave up 8 bases and J gave up 8 bases; unmatched junction bases: 5. Per the germline V gene, CDR1 is MDHEN and CDR2 is SYDVKM. This CDR3 spans 14 amino acids. This CDR3 is CASLRTSGRGELFF. In DNA form, the CDR3 reads TGTGCCAGCCTTAGGACTAGCGGGAGAGGGGAGCTGTTTTTT.

CDR3 sequence: CASSYRGRATNEQFF. In DNA form, the CDR3 reads TGTGCCAGCAGCTACCGCGGGAGGGCCACCAATGAGCAGTTCTTC. The rearrangement links TRBV7-3 to TRBJ2-1, with 9 bases that match TRBD2. CDR3 size: 15 residues. The trim removed 4 bases at V and 6 bases at J, leaving 7 bases unmatched. Germline CDR1 SGHTA, CDR2 FQGTGA.

The chain carries TRBV7-9 and TRBJ1-2; D is unresolved. V was cut by 1 base and J by 5 bases, with 11 bases left in between. Germline V CDR1 and CDR2: SEHNR, FQNEAQ (reference sequence). The CDR3 consists of 14 residues. The CDR3 is CASSLDGRPYGYTF. CDR3 coding DNA: TGTGCCAGCAGCTTAGACGGCAGGCCGTATGGCTACACCTTC.